A selection of T cell receptor beta chains follows, all from one sample in a study of radiotherapy plus CTLA-4 blockade in lung cancer. The repertoire was sequenced with immunoSEQ multiplex PCR; TCRdb's copy has only in-frame clones and lacks some. The sample records nearly 95,000 clones, roughly 80% being singletons. Here the sequenced sample was peripheral blood, taken from a patient treated with radiotherapy plus ipilimumab. The receptors come from a human donor with non-small cell lung cancer that progressed on radiotherapy plus ipilimumab. Each CDR3 is given with its conserved first and last residue. Fields, in order: V gene, clone size, D gene, J gene, CDR3 DNA, CDR3 protein. A D gene is named only where the DNA matches it firmly. Size is omitted from some rows. Given values are once, few, many or a class for expanded clones.

v_call: TRBV4-2
clone_size: NA
d_call: TRBD2
j_call: TRBJ2-3
cdr3_nt: TGTGCCAGCAGCGCCCGACTAGCGGGTTTAGATACGCAGTATTTT
cdr3_aa: CASSARLAGLDTQYF

v_call: TRBV9
clone_size: once
d_call: TRBD2
j_call: TRBJ2-1
cdr3_nt: TGTGCCAGCAGCGTAGGTCTAGCGGGAGGATCTGAGCAGTTCTTC
cdr3_aa: CASSVGLAGGSEQFF

v_call: TRBV15
clone_size: NA
d_call: NA
j_call: TRBJ2-3
cdr3_nt: TGTGCCACCAGCAGAGAGGGAGATACGCAGTATTTT
cdr3_aa: CATSREGDTQYF

v_call: TRBV11-2
clone_size: NA
d_call: NA
j_call: TRBJ1-1
cdr3_nt: TGTGCCAGCAGCCCGGGACCCCTGAACACTGAAGCTTTCTTT
cdr3_aa: CASSPGPLNTEAFF

v_call: TRBV27
clone_size: NA
d_call: NA
j_call: TRBJ1-2
cdr3_nt: TGTGCCAGCAGTTTATCGGAAGGAGGGGGTATGAGCTATGGCTACACCTTC
cdr3_aa: CASSLSEGGGMSYGYTF

v_call: TRBV30
clone_size: once
d_call: NA
j_call: TRBJ1-5
cdr3_nt: TGTGCCTGGAGCGCGGGAGATGGAGGGGGTAACAATCAGCCCCAGCATTTT
cdr3_aa: CAWSAGDGGGNNQPQHF

v_call: TRBV4-1
clone_size: NA
d_call: NA
j_call: TRBJ1-3
cdr3_nt: TGCGCCAGCAGCGAGGGCTCTGGAAACACCATATATTTT
cdr3_aa: CASSEGSGNTIYF

v_call: TRBV2
clone_size: NA
d_call: NA
j_call: TRBJ2-1
cdr3_nt: TGTGCCAGCAGTGTTGATGGACGAAACCCACCCTCCTACAATGAGCAGTTCTTC
cdr3_aa: CASSVDGRNPPSYNEQFF

v_call: TRBV5-6
clone_size: NA
d_call: TRBD2
j_call: TRBJ2-7
cdr3_nt: TGTGCCAGCAGCTTGGGAGTAGCGGGACTCGTAGGATTCGAGCAGTACTTC
cdr3_aa: CASSLGVAGLVGFEQYF

v_call: TRBV6-4
clone_size: NA
d_call: NA
j_call: TRBJ2-1
cdr3_nt: TGTGCCAGCAGTGAAAGGCGGGGGCCATACAATGAGCAGTTCTTC
cdr3_aa: CASSERRGPYNEQFF

v_call: TRBV6-6
clone_size: NA
d_call: TRBD2
j_call: TRBJ2-1
cdr3_nt: TGTGCCAGCAGTCCCGGACTAGCTACGGATGAGCAGTTCTTC
cdr3_aa: CASSPGLATDEQFF

v_call: TRBV30
clone_size: NA
d_call: NA
j_call: TRBJ2-2
cdr3_nt: TGTGCCTGGAGGGCCGGGACAAACGCCGGGGAGCTGTTTTTT
cdr3_aa: CAWRAGTNAGELFF

v_call: TRBV2
clone_size: NA
d_call: NA
j_call: TRBJ1-5
cdr3_nt: TGTGCCAGCAGCCCGGACAGTAGCAATCAGCCCCAGCATTTT
cdr3_aa: CASSPDSSNQPQHF

v_call: TRBV6-1
clone_size: NA
d_call: NA
j_call: TRBJ1-3
cdr3_nt: TGTGCCAGCAGTGAAGGTATATCGGGAGGAAACACCATATATTTT
cdr3_aa: CASSEGISGGNTIYF

v_call: TRBV7-3
clone_size: NA
d_call: NA
j_call: TRBJ2-2
cdr3_nt: TGTGCCAGCAGCCAAGTGCCCGGGGAGCTGTTTTTT
cdr3_aa: CASSQVPGELFF

v_call: TRBV18
clone_size: NA
d_call: NA
j_call: TRBJ2-5
cdr3_nt: TGTGCCAGCTCAGACGTTCAGGGTGAGACCCAGTACTTC
cdr3_aa: CASSDVQGETQYF